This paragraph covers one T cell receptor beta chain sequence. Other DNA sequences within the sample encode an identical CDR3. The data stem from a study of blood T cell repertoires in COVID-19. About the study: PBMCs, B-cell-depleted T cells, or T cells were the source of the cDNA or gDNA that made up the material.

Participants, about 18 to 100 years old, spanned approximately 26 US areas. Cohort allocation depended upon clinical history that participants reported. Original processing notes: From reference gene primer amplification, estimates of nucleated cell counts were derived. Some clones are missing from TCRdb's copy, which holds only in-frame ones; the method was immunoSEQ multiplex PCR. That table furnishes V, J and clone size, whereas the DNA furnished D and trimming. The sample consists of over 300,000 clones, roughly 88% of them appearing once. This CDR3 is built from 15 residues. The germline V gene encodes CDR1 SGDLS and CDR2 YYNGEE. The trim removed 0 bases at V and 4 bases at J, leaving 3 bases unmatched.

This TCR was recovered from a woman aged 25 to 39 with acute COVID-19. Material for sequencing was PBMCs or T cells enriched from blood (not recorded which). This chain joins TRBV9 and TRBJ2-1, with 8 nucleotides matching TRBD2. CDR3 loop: CASSVGAGAYNEQFF. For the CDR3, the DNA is TGTGCCAGCAGCGTAGGAGCGGGGGCGTACAATGAGCAGTTCTTC.